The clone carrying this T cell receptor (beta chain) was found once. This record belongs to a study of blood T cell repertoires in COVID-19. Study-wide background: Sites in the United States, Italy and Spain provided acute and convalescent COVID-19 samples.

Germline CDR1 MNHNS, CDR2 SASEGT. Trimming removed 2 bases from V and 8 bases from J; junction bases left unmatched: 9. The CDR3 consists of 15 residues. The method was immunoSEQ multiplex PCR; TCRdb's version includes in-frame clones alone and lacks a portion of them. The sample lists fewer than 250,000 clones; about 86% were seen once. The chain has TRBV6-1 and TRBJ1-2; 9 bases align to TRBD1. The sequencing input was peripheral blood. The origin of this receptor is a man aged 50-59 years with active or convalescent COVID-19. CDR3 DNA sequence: TGTGCCAGCAGTGAACGGGGGACAGGGAGGGAAGGCTACACCTTC. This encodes CASSERGTGREGYTF.